The rows below give T cell receptor beta chains drawn from one sample of a study of PD-1 blockade in classical Hodgkin lymphoma. Libraries were prepared by immunoSEQ multiplex PCR; TCRdb keeps only in-frame clonotypes and omits some of them. Of roughly 25,000 clones in the sample, 82% were seen once. The specimen was peripheral blood mononuclear cells (PBMCs), collected before the second cycle of nivolumab. These TCRs come from a human donor with classical Hodgkin lymphoma. Both conserved end residues are part of each CDR3. Fields, in order: J gene, D gene, V gene, clone size, CDR3 protein, CDR3 DNA. The D gene is left open where the match is weak. Rows may omit the clone size; those that give it use once, few, many or a size class.

TRBJ1-2 - TRBV9 - CASSVGGTDYGYTF TGTGCCAGCAGCGTAGGAGGGACGGACTATGGCTACACCTTC
TRBJ1-3 TRBD1 TRBV12-5 - CASGFTGAGNTIYF TGTGCTAGTGGTTTTACAGGGGCTGGAAACACCATATATTTT
TRBJ1-1 - TRBV5-1 - CASSRSALHSGPEAFF TGCGCCAGCTCTAGGTCAGCCCTACATAGTGGGCCTGAAGCTTTCTTT
TRBJ2-3 TRBD2 TRBV4-3 - CASSQDSLAGGLEAQYF TGCGCCAGCAGCCAAGATTCCCTAGCGGGGGGGCTAGAGGCGCAGTATTTT
TRBJ1-1 - TRBV6-5 - CASSPSGGLTEAFF TGTGCCAGCAGTCCCTCGGGCGGGCTCACTGAAGCTTTCTTT
TRBJ1-1 - TRBV19 - CASSDYSNTEAFF TGTGCCAGTAGTGACTACTCGAACACTGAAGCTTTCTTT
TRBJ1-4 - TRBV4-3 - CASSRAGTPYEKLFF TGCGCCAGCAGCCGCGCCGGGACGCCGTATGAAAAACTGTTTTTT
TRBJ2-3 - TRBV5-6 once CASIDTGGTDTQYF TGTGCCAGCATCGATACCGGGGGCACAGATACGCAGTATTTT
TRBJ2-3 TRBD1 TRBV2 - CASERQGITDTQYF TGTGCCAGCGAGAGACAGGGCATCACAGATACGCAGTATTTT
TRBJ2-1 TRBD2 TRBV28 - CASSLWALAGGINNEQFF TGTGCCAGCAGTTTATGGGCACTAGCGGGGGGGATCAACAATGAGCAGTTCTTC
TRBJ2-3 - TRBV11-2 - CASSFMGSTDTQYF TGTGCCAGCAGCTTCATGGGGAGCACAGATACGCAGTATTTT
TRBJ1-2 - TRBV7-9 few CASSPGLNYGYTF TGTGCCAGCAGCCCGGGCCTTAACTATGGCTACACCTTC
TRBJ2-2 - TRBV28 - CASRPVGGELFF TGTGCCAGCAGGCCCGTAGGCGGGGAGCTGTTTTTT
TRBJ1-4 TRBD1 TRBV19 - CASSRGQGAATNEKLFF TGTGCCAGTAGCAGAGGACAGGGGGCTGCAACTAATGAAAAACTGTTTTTT
TRBJ1-1 - TRBV2 - CASSAPGRGPSEAFF TGTGCCAGCAGCGCTCCTGGACGGGGACCTTCTGAAGCTTTCTTT
TRBJ1-1 - TRBV4-3 - CASSQDRQGRLNTEAFF TGCGCCAGCAGCCAAGATAGGCAGGGGAGGTTGAACACTGAAGCTTTCTTT
TRBJ1-4 TRBD1 TRBV19 - CASGDRGDEKLFF TGTGCCAGTGGGGACAGGGGTGACGAAAAACTGTTTTTT
TRBJ2-3 TRBD2 TRBV9 - CASSALSGGITDTQYF TGTGCCAGCAGCGCCCTTAGCGGGGGGATCACAGATACGCAGTATTTT
TRBJ1-4 TRBD1 TRBV7-6 - CASSPDRGLEKLFF TGTGCCAGCAGCCCTGACAGGGGGCTCGAAAAACTGTTTTTT
TRBJ2-7 - TRBV7-2 once CASSLVSYEQYF TGTGCCAGCAGCTTAGTCTCCTACGAGCAGTACTTC
TRBJ2-5 TRBD2 TRBV28 - CASSRLAGETETQYF TGTGCCAGCAGCCGGCTAGCGGGAGAGACTGAGACCCAGTACTTC
TRBJ1-1 - TRBV27 - CASRALLQGGTEAFF TGTGCCAGCCGTGCACTACTTCAGGGTGGCACTGAAGCTTTCTTT
TRBJ2-7 - TRBV4-3 - CASSQDSGSRGTLYF TGCGCCAGCAGCCAAGATTCCGGGTCAAGGGGGACACTGTACTTC
TRBJ1-2 TRBD1 TRBV19 - CASIPRTGKSGYTF TGTGCCAGTATTCCCCGGACAGGGAAGAGTGGCTACACCTTC
TRBJ2-7 TRBD1 TRBV18 - CASSRTGGPYEQYF TGTGCCAGCTCCAGGACAGGGGGCCCCTACGAGCAGTACTTC
TRBJ2-2 - TRBV28 - CASSLQGGTGELFF TGTGCCAGCAGTTTACAGGGTGGAACCGGGGAGCTGTTTTTT
TRBJ2-7 - TRBV10-3 - CATRDGSYEQYF TGTGCCACCCGGGACGGCTCCTACGAGCAGTACTTC
TRBJ2-5 - TRBV28 - CASSLFPQGPETQYF TGTGCCAGCAGTTTATTCCCCCAGGGCCCGGAGACCCAGTACTTC
TRBJ2-2 - TRBV4-3 - CASSRWTLNTGELFF TGCGCCAGCAGCCGATGGACGCTGAACACCGGGGAGCTGTTTTTT
TRBJ1-4 TRBD1 TRBV6-6 - CASRKGQGERKLFF TGTGCCAGCCGGAAGGGACAGGGGGAGCGAAAACTGTTTTTT
TRBJ2-1 - TRBV2 - CASMPGPYNEQFF TGTGCCAGCATGCCGGGCCCCTACAATGAGCAGTTCTTC
TRBJ1-1 - TRBV2 once CASSDADWNTEAFF TGTGCCAGCAGCGATGCGGACTGGAACACTGAAGCTTTCTTT
TRBJ2-1 TRBD2 TRBV5-8 - CASSAAKTSGGVNEQFF TGTGCCAGCAGCGCGGCTAAAACTAGCGGGGGGGTAAATGAGCAGTTCTTC
TRBJ1-1 - TRBV6-5 large CASSPTGNTEAFF TGTGCCAGCAGCCCGACAGGGAACACTGAAGCTTTCTTT
TRBJ1-6 - TRBV6-4 - CASRRDYNSPLHF TGTGCCAGCAGAAGGGACTATAATTCACCCCTCCACTTT
TRBJ1-4 - TRBV5-5 - CASSLIGVENAVEKLFF TGTGCCAGCAGCTTGATCGGGGTAGAGAATGCGGTGGAAAAACTGTTTTTT
TRBJ2-3 TRBD1 TRBV7-9 once CASSLGTASSTDTQYF TGTGCCAGCAGCTTGGGGACAGCCTCTAGCACAGATACGCAGTATTTT
TRBJ2-1 - TRBV29-1 - CSAGQLYNEQFF TGCAGCGCCGGACAGCTCTACAATGAGCAGTTCTTC
TRBJ1-1 - TRBV4-3 - CASRGWNTEAFF TGCGCCAGCAGGGGGTGGAACACTGAAGCTTTCTTT
TRBJ1-5 TRBD1 TRBV4-1 - CASSQGTGQGGNQPQHF TGCGCCAGCAGCCAAGGTACGGGACAGGGGGGCAATCAGCCCCAGCATTTT
TRBJ1-1 - TRBV28 - CATRFWRNTEAFF TGTGCCACCCGATTTTGGAGGAACACTGAAGCTTTCTTT
TRBJ1-3 - TRBV7-2 - CASSWGEGSTIYF TGTGCCAGCAGTTGGGGGGAGGGGAGCACCATATATTTT
TRBJ1-2 - TRBV27 once CASSLVGQGGNYGYTF TGTGCCAGCAGTTTGGTGGGGCAGGGAGGAAACTATGGCTACACCTTC
TRBJ1-3 - TRBV28 - CASSGGLNSGNTIYF TGTGCCAGCTCCGGGGGCCTTAACTCTGGAAACACCATATATTTT
TRBJ1-1 - TRBV5-6 - CASSIGPTEAFF TGTGCCAGCAGTATAGGGCCCACTGAAGCTTTCTTT